A single sample gave rise to the 18 T cell receptor beta chains below, sequenced in a study of graft-versus-host responses after intestinal transplantation. These receptors are not linked to any known antigen. Clones were read by immunoSEQ multiplex PCR, and TCRdb kept only the in-frame ones, dropping some. The data show some 86,000 clones, around nine tenths seen once. The specimen comprised unstimulated CD8+ T cells sorted from spleen or lymph node cells, sampled before intestinal transplant. The origin of the receptors is a human donor who received an intestinal transplant.

The chain combines TRBV14 with TRBJ1-1, with unresolved D. The CDR3 contains 12 residues. V was cut by 3 bases and J by 7 bases, with 9 bases left in between. In germline, CDR1 is SGHDN, CDR2 FVKESK. The DNA for the CDR3 is TGTGCCAGCAGCCAGCACTTGGGTGAAGCTTTCTTT. This translates into CASSQHLGEAFF.

V and J are TRBV5-4 and TRBJ2-5; the D gene could be TRBD1 or TRBD2 (5 bases each). Germline assignment: CDR1 SGHNT and CDR2 YYREEE (reference sequence). V gave up 4 bases and J gave up 5 bases, with 18 bases separating them. The CDR3 is 15 amino acids. CDR3 amino acids: CASSDLTQGGETQYF. For the CDR3, the DNA is TGTGCCAGCAGCGACCTCACCCAGGGCGGGGAGACCCAGTACTTC.

The J gene is TRBJ2-6, the V gene TRBV5-1; D uncertain. Germline assignment: CDR1 SGHRS and CDR2 YFSETQ. Trimming removed 0 bases at V and 4 bases at J, with 2 bases between. This CDR3 has 13 amino acids. CDR3 nucleotide sequence: TGCGCCAGCAGCTTGGAAGGGGCCAACGTCCTGACTTTC. Residues: CASSLEGANVLTF. Variable domain in full (rest from reference TRBV5-1 and TRBJ2-6): KAGVTQTPRYLIKTRGQQVTLSCSPISGHRSVSWYQQTPGQGLQFLFEYFSETQRNKGNFPGRFSGRQFSNSRSEMNVSTLELGDSALYLCASSLEGANVLTFGAGSRLTVL.

V and J are TRBV9 and TRBJ2-1, with a tentative D call TRBD1 (5 bases). The CDR3 extends over 15 amino acids. Germline V CDR1 and CDR2: SGDLS, YYNGEE. V lost 0 bases and J 5 bases, leaving 12 bases between the germline ends. The CDR3 region has the DNA TGTGCCAGCAGCGTAGAAGGGGTGGGGAACAATGAGCAGTTCTTC. Translated, it gives CASSVEGVGNNEQFF. Supplemented by reference TRBV9 and TRBJ2-1, the full variable domain reads DSGVTQTPKHLITATGQRVTLRCSPRSGDLSVYWYQQSLDQGLQFLIQYYNGEERAKGNILERFSAQQFPDLHSELNLSSLELGDSALYFCASSVEGVGNNEQFFGPGTRLTVL.

The V gene is TRBV5-4, the J gene TRBJ2-5; TRBD1 agrees at 8 bases. The J call is in doubt because the DNA end fits TRBJ2-7 better. The CDR3 totals 13 residues. Germline CDR1 and CDR2: SGHNT and YYREEE (reference sequence). The DNA for the CDR3 is TGTGCCAGCAACGACAGGGGCGCCTACGAGCAGTACTTC. Amino acids: CASNDRGAYEQYF.

V and J are TRBV20-1 and TRBJ2-7; D uncertain. The CDR3 contains 11 residues. Per the germline V gene, CDR1 is DFQATT and CDR2 is SNEGSKA (reference sequence). Trimming shortened V by 6 bases and J by 4 bases, and 10 bases separated the two germline ends. Written as DNA, the CDR3 is TGCAGTGCAGGCAAGGTTTACGAGCAGTACTTC. Amino acid sequence: CSAGKVYEQYF.

The chain joins TRBV4-1 to TRBJ1-5, with 8 bases aligning to TRBD1. Trimming took 1 base from V and 6 from J; bases not matched to a gene: 5. Germline V gene sequence: CDR1 MGHRA, CDR2 YSYEKL. The CDR3 consists of 15 residues. Here the CDR3 reads CASSQGSGGSQPQHF. In DNA form, the CDR3 reads TGCGCCAGCAGCCAAGGTTCAGGGGGCAGTCAGCCCCAGCATTTT.

V gene TRBV27 combines with J gene TRBJ2-5, with D possibly being TRBD2 (6 bases). The J call may be in error: the DNA end matches TRBJ2-7 better. This CDR3 is 14 amino acids long. Germline values: CDR1 MNHEY, CDR2 SMNVEV (reference sequence). In DNA, the CDR3 is TGTGCCAGCAGTTTCTACGGGGGATCCTACGAGCAGTACTTC. Its translation: CASSFYGGSYEQYF.

The chain uses TRBV6-5 and TRBJ2-7, with D hard to call. The CDR3 is 11 amino acids. CDR1 MNHEY and CDR2 SVGAGI come from the germline V gene. Trimming left V 2 bases short and J 2 bases short, with 1 base between. The DNA for the CDR3 is TGTGCCAGCAGTTACGCCTACGAGCAGTACTTC. It is translated as CASSYAYEQYF.

Only one count was recorded for this clone. The chain couples TRBV4-1 to TRBJ2-3; TRBD2 might be the D (6 bases). This CDR3 spans 15 amino acids. From germline, CDR1 is MGHRA and CDR2 YSYEKL. V gave up 1 base and J gave up 4 bases, with 12 bases separating them. CDR3 coding DNA: TGCGCCAGCAGCCAAGTACCGGGAGATGCAGATACGCAGTATTTT. This encodes CASSQVPGDADTQYF.

The chain has TRBV6-5 and TRBJ2-3; 10 bases fit TRBD2. V trimming: 5 bases; J trimming: 9 bases; junction bases outside the gene matches: 8. This CDR3 comprises 14 residues. Germline CDR1 and CDR2: MNHEY and SVGAGI. The CDR3 here is CASSPLAGGETQYF. Here the CDR3 DNA reads TGTGCCAGCAGTCCCTTAGCGGGGGGAGAAACGCAGTATTTT.

The rearrangement joins TRBV4-1 to TRBJ1-5; weak D call: TRBD1 (6 bases). This CDR3 comprises 19 residues. V lost 1 base and J lost 0, with 19 bases in between. Looked up from germline, CDR1 is MGHRA and CDR2 is YSYEKL. For the CDR3, the DNA is TGCGCCAGCAGCCAAGGTAACGGACAAAGGGGGTTTAGCAATCAGCCCCAGCATTTT. Protein product: CASSQGNGQRGFSNQPQHF.

This clone was detected only once. This sequence joins TRBV9 and TRBJ2-1, with 12 bases matching TRBD1. Germline CDR1 reads SGDLS; CDR2 reads YYNGEE. This CDR3 contains 15 residues. Germline trimming cut 0 bases from V and 8 bases from J; bases unmatched to any gene: 3. The CDR3 DNA reads as TGTGCCAGCAGCGTAGGGGACAGGGGGCTGGATGAGCAGTTCTTC. Residues: CASSVGDRGLDEQFF.

The genes are TRBV13 and TRBJ1-2; D not certain. This CDR3 spans 16 amino acids. Germline V lookup: CDR1 PRHDT, CDR2 FYEKMQ (reference sequence). The V end lost 5 bases, the J end lost 2 bases, and 18 bases lay between the germline ends. DNA of the CDR3: TGTGCCAGCAGCCCGGCGGAGGGTGGATCGAACTATGGCTACACCTTC. Residues: CASSPAEGGSNYGYTF.

This chain uses TRBV19 with TRBJ2-7, with D unclear. V lost 5 bases and J lost 6, with 8 bases in between. CDR3 length equals 11 residues. From germline, CDR1 is LNHDA and CDR2 SQIVND (reference sequence). The CDR3 loop reads CASSHDSEQYF. The CDR3, as DNA: TGTGCCAGTAGTCACGACTCCGAGCAGTACTTC.

The CDR3 bases are TGCGCCAGCAAATTAAGCACCATGACTAGCGGGGGGGCAAAGGGAGAGACCCAGTACTTC. Amino acids: CASKLSTMTSGGAKGETQYF. J is TRBJ2-5 and V is TRBV10-2, with 14 bases aligning to TRBD2. The trim removed 7 bases at V and 4 bases at J, leaving 20 bases unmatched. Per germline, CDR1 WSHSY and CDR2 SAAADI. The CDR3 has 20 amino acids.

This sequence joins TRBV7-6 and TRBJ1-3; the D is unclear. Trimming stripped 2 bases from V and 3 bases from J, with 11 bases between. Germline-derived CDR1 and CDR2 are SGHVS and FNYEAQ. CDR3 size: 15 residues. DNA of the CDR3: TGTGCCAGCAGCTTAAATGAGGGTTTTGGAAACACCATATATTTT. Translated: CASSLNEGFGNTIYF.

This chain uses TRBV7-9 with TRBJ2-1, with TRBD2 identical over 8 bases. The CDR3 loop spans 15 amino acids. CDR1 is SEHNR and CDR2 is FQNEAQ in the germline V gene (reference sequence). Losses at the gene ends were 2 bases for V and 4 bases for J; bases not matched to a gene: 4. CDR3 sequence: CASSLWREDYNEQFF. The CDR3 DNA follows: TGTGCCAGCAGCTTATGGCGGGAGGATTACAATGAGCAGTTCTTC.